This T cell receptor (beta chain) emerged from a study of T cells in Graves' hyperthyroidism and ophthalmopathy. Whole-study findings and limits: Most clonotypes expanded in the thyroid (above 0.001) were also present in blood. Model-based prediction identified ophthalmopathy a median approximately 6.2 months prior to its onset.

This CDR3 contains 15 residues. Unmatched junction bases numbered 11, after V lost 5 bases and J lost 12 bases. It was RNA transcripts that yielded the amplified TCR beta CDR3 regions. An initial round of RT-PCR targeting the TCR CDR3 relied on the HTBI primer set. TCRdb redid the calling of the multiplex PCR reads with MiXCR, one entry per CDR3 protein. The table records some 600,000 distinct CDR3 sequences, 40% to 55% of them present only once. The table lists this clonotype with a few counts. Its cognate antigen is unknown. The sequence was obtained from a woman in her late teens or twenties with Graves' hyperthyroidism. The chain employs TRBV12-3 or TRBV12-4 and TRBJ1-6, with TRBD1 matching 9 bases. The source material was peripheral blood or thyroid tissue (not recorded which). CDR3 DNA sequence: TGTGCCAGCAGTGGGACAGGGAGCTTGTTTTTACCCCTCCACTTT. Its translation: CASSGTGSLFLPLHF.